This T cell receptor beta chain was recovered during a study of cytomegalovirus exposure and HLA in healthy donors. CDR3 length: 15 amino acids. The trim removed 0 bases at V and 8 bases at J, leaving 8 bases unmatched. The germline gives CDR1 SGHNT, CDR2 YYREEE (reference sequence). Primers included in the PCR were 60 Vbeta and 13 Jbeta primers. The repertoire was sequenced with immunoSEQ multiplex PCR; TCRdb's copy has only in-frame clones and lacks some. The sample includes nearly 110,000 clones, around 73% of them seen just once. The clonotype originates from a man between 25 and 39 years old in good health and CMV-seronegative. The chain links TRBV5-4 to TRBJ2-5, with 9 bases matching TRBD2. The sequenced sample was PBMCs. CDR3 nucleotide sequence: TGTGCCAGCAGCTTGGAGGGTAGCGGGAGACTCACCCAGTACTTC. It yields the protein CASSLEGSGRLTQYF.